This T cell receptor beta chain came from a study of shared clonotypes between healthy human individuals. Study background: For every donor, three CD4 naive, three CD4 memory, two CD8 naive and one CD8 memory plates were used. Study conclusions and caveats: It was only blood that was sampled, and tissue repertoires likely differ. Rarefaction demonstrated incomplete sorted-subset sequencing despite large depth. The study found lower generation probabilities in non-shared clonotypes than in those shared by all four donors.

The repertoire was sequenced with immunoSEQ multiplex PCR; TCRdb's copy has only in-frame clones and lacks some. This table has roughly 2.6 million clones, roughly nine tenths appearing once. Details on this clone: The antigen is undetermined.

The source material was naive CD4+ T cells sorted from blood. Subset in this sample: CD45RA+ positively selected. The TCR sequence derives from a man aged 18 to 30 in good health.

CDR3 amino acids: CASSEQSGNTIYF. CDR3 nucleotide sequence: TGCGCCAGCAGTGAGCAATCTGGAAACACCATATATTTT. J is TRBJ1-3 and V is TRBV10-2; D gene ambiguous. V was clipped by 2 bases and J by 1 base, with 3 bases between them. The CDR3 runs to 13 residues. Germline values: CDR1 WSHSY, CDR2 SAAADI.